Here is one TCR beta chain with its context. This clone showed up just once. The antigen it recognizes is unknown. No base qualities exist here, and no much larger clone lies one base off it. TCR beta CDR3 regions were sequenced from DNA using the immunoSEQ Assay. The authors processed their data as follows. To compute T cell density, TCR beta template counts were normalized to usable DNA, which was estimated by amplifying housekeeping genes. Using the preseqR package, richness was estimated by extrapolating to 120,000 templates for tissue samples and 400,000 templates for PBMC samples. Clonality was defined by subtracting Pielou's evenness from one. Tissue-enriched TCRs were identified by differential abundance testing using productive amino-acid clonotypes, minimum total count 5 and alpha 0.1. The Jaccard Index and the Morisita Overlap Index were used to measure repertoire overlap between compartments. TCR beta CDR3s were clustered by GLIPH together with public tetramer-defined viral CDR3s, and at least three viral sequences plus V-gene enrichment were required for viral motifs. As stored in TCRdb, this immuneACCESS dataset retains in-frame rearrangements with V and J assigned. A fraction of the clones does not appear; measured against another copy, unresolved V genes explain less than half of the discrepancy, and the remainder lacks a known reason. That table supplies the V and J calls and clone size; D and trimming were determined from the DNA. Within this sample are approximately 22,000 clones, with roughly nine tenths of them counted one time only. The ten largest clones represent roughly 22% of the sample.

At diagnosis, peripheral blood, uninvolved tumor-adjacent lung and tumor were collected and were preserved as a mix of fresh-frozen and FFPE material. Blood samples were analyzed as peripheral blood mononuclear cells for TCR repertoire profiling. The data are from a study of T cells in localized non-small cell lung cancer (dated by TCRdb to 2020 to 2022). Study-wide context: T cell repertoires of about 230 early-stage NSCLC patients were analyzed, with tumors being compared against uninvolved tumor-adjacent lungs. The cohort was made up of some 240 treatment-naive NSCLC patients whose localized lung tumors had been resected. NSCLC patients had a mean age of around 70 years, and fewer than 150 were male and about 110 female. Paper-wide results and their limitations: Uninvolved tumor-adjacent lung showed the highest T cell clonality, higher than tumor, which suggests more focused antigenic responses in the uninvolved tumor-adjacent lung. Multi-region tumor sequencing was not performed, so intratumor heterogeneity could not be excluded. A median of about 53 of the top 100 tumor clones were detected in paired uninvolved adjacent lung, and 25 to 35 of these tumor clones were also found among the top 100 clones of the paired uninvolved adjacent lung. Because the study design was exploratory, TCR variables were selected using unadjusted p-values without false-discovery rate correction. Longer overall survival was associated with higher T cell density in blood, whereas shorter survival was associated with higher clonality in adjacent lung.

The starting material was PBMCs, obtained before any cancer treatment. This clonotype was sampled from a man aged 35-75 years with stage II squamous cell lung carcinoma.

The CDR3 region reads CSVAVRIAYGYTF. In nucleotides, the sequence is TGCAGCGTTGCCGTCAGAATCGCCTATGGCTACACCTTC. The chain uses TRBV29-1 and TRBJ1-2; a confident D gene designation cannot be given. The CDR3 numbers 13 residues from cysteine through phenylalanine. The only DNA kept is the CDR3, 39 bases in frame from the first base. The V and J ends are trimmed by 4 bases and 4 bases, leaving 13 bases between them. The germline V gene provides CDR1 SQVTM and CDR2 ANQGSEA.